Given below is one T cell receptor beta chain in context. A much larger clone differs by one base, so this may be a read error. Starting from 450 to 500 ng of total RNA, TCR beta cDNA was produced with a primer in the constant region. It was through three nested multiplex PCR rounds of slightly modified ARM-PCR that TCR beta libraries arose. A C-beta reverse primer was combined with TRBV1-TRBV30 forward primers in the first two PCR rounds, and each round had 10 cycles. Using its own MiXCR run on the multiplex PCR reads, TCRdb lists one record per CDR3 protein. Of roughly 180,000 distinct CDR3 sequences detected, 50% to 75% appear once; the ten largest clones hold around 74%. These data come from a study of tumor-infiltrating lymphocytes in primary liver carcinoma. The source of the blood RNA was unsorted whole blood, and germline DNA was extracted as well. Germline V CDR1 and CDR2: SGHAT, FQNNGV. The CDR3 spans 18 residues.

The receptor was derived from a man aged 35-49 years with primary liver carcinoma and hepatitis B virus infection. Sample: peripheral blood. The chain couples TRBV11-2 to TRBJ2-3; 16 bases agree with TRBD2. The CDR3 DNA is TGTGTCAGCAGCACCGGGACTAGCGGGAGGGGGAGCACAGATACGCAGTATTTT. Translating gives CVSSTGTSGRGSTDTQYF.